The rows below give T cell receptor beta chains drawn from one sample of a study of cytomegalovirus exposure and HLA in healthy donors. Using immunoSEQ multiplex PCR, the repertoire was profiled, and TCRdb retains in-frame clones only, with some absent. The table includes about 170,000 clones, about 78% detected once. The material sequenced was PBMCs. These receptors all come from a woman aged 45-65 years in good health and CMV-seropositive. Each CDR3 is given with its conserved first and last residue. The order of the fields is D gene, J gene, CDR3 length, V gene, clone size, CDR3 protein, CDR3 DNA. D genes are given only for firm matches. Some rows have no size entry. The others give once, few or many, or a class for an expanded clone.

>-|TRBJ1-3|14|TRBV5-1|once
CASSLGQTGNTIYF
TGCGCCAGCAGCTTGGGACAGACTGGAAACACCATATATTTT
>-|TRBJ2-7|14|TRBV5-1|-
CASSLAGQLYEQYF
TGCGCCAGCAGCTTGGCCGGACAACTCTACGAGCAGTACTTC
>TRBD1|TRBJ1-2|13|TRBV13|-
CASSLEGARGYTF
TGTGCCAGCAGCTTAGAGGGGGCACGGGGCTACACCTTC
>TRBD2|TRBJ2-1|19|TRBV14|-
CASSGHGTSGVGAYNEQFF
TGTGCCAGCAGCGGACACGGGACTAGCGGGGTAGGGGCCTACAATGAGCAGTTCTTC
>-|TRBJ1-1|14|TRBV7-9|-
CASSLVQVNTEAFF
TGTGCCAGCAGCTTAGTACAGGTGAACACTGAAGCTTTCTTT
>-|TRBJ1-5|11|TRBV6-5|-
CASSLNQPQHF
TGTGCCAGCAGCCTCAATCAGCCCCAGCATTTT
>-|TRBJ1-2|13|TRBV7-9|-
CASSLRREDGYTF
TGTGCCAGCAGCTTACGAAGAGAGGATGGCTACACCTTC
>-|TRBJ1-2|12|TRBV19|-
CASSRDRYGYTF
TGTGCCAGTAGTCGGGATAGGTATGGCTACACCTTC
>-|TRBJ1-5|15|TRBV28|once
CASSLGRYSNQPQHF
TGTGCCAGCAGTTTAGGGAGATATAGCAATCAGCCCCAGCATTTT
>TRBD1|TRBJ1-5|19|TRBV2|-
CASSARLTGGTSGNQPQHF
TGTGCCAGCAGTGCGCGGTTGACAGGGGGCACCTCGGGCAATCAGCCCCAGCATTTT
>-|TRBJ1-1|15|TRBV5-1|-
CASSLASTPNTEAFF
TGCGCCAGCAGCTTGGCTTCGACACCTAACACTGAAGCTTTCTTT
>-|TRBJ1-3|14|TRBV29-1|-
CSVMGLYSGNTIYF
TGCAGCGTGATGGGACTTTACTCTGGAAACACCATATATTTT
>-|TRBJ2-5|11|TRBV5-6|-
CASSSKETQYF
TGTGCCAGCAGCTCTAAAGAGACCCAGTACTTC
>TRBD2|TRBJ2-2|12|TRBV10-3|once
CATGGGTGELFF
TGTGCCACCGGCGGGGGGACCGGGGAGCTGTTTTTT
>-|TRBJ2-5|14|TRBV9|once
CASSGPQGEETQYF
TGTGCCAGCAGCGGACCTCAAGGGGAAGAGACCCAGTACTTC
>-|TRBJ1-3|14|TRBV7-9|-
CASSSGSSGNTIYF
TGTGCCAGCAGCTCCGGGAGCTCTGGAAACACCATATATTTT
>TRBD1|TRBJ1-2|16|TRBV5-4|once
CASSLSGTGGAEGYTF
TGTGCCAGCAGCTTAAGTGGGACAGGGGGCGCGGAGGGCTACACCTTC
>-|TRBJ2-3|13|TRBV5-1|-
CASSLAGTDTQYF
TGCGCCAGCAGCTTGGCCGGCACAGATACGCAGTATTTT
>-|TRBJ1-2|15|TRBV4-1|-
CASSQGPGQNYGYTF
TGCGCCAGCAGCCAAGGTCCAGGGCAAAACTATGGCTACACCTTC
>-|TRBJ2-2|15|TRBV5-6|-
CASSLSTGRTGELFF
TGTGCCAGCAGCTTGTCGACAGGGAGGACCGGGGAGCTGTTTTTT
>TRBD1|TRBJ1-1|21|TRBV30|few
CAWETPPSTEGARTKDTEAFF
TGTGCCTGGGAAACCCCGCCCAGTACGGAGGGGGCGCGGACAAAGGACACTGAAGCTTTCTTT
>TRBD1|TRBJ1-4|14|TRBV30|few
CAWSADRWQEKLFF
TGTGCCTGGAGTGCGGACAGGTGGCAAGAAAAACTGTTTTTT
>TRBD1|TRBJ1-5|14|TRBV10-3|-
CATWTGSGNQPQHF
TGTGCCACCTGGACAGGGTCTGGGAATCAGCCCCAGCATTTT
>TRBD2|TRBJ2-2|16|TRBV7-8|-
CASSRPSGGATGELFF
TGTGCCAGCAGCCGCCCCAGCGGGGGGGCAACCGGGGAGCTGTTTTTT
>-|TRBJ2-7|16|TRBV12-1|once
CASSLRDRDDSYEQYF
TGTGCCAGCAGCCTCCGCGACAGGGACGACTCCTACGAGCAGTACTTC
>-|TRBJ1-5|13|TRBV6-5|few
CASRGQINQPQHF
TGTGCCAGCAGAGGACAGATCAATCAGCCCCAGCATTTT
>TRBD1|TRBJ1-1|15|TRBV5-1|-
CASSSAGTGPTEAFF
TGCGCCAGCAGCTCTGCCGGGACAGGACCCACTGAAGCTTTCTTT
>TRBD1|TRBJ1-2|12|TRBV10-2|-
CASQGANYGYTF
TGCGCCAGTCAGGGGGCTAACTATGGCTACACCTTC
>TRBD1|TRBJ2-7|15|TRBV5-1|-
CASSPSAGTGYEQYF
TGCGCCAGCAGTCCTAGTGCCGGGACAGGATACGAGCAGTACTTC
>-|TRBJ1-1|13|TRBV9|-
CASSVATGTEAFF
TGTGCCAGCAGCGTAGCTACAGGCACTGAAGCTTTCTTT
>-|TRBJ1-3|13|TRBV9|-
CASSVAGGNTIYF
TGTGCCAGCAGCGTAGCGGGAGGAAACACCATATATTTT
>-|TRBJ1-5|15|TRBV28|-
CASSSGAGSNQPQHF
TGTGCCAGCAGTTCGGGCGCGGGCAGCAATCAGCCCCAGCATTTT